The 18 T cell receptor beta chains given below trace back to one sample, sequenced in a study of T cell responses to AZD1222 COVID-19 vaccine. TCRdb's copy holds only in-frame clones and misses some; the assay was immunoSEQ multiplex PCR. Of under 85,000 clones detected, roughly 88% appear once; the ten largest clones hold roughly 5.1%. The sequenced sample was peripheral blood, obtained on day 0 of MenACWY control vaccination. All receptors derive from an adult in good health.

The rearrangement joins TRBV5-4 to TRBJ2-5; TRBD1 matches at 12 bases. The CDR3 runs to 14 residues. From germline, CDR1 is SGHNT and CDR2 YYREEE (reference sequence). The junction had 3 bases not matched to a gene; V was cut back by 4 bases and J by 5 bases. The DNA of the CDR3 is TGTGCCAGCAGCGGGGACAGGGGGCCGGAGACCCAGTACTTC. Protein product: CASSGDRGPETQYF.

The rearrangement joins TRBV5-1 to TRBJ1-1; possible D gene TRBD1, 5 bases. The CDR3 is made up of 15 amino acids. The V end was cut by 4 bases, the J end by 1 base, with 14 bases between. CDR1 is SGHRS and CDR2 is YFSETQ in the germline V gene. The CDR3 sequence: CASSPPGGTNTEAFF. In DNA, the CDR3 is TGCGCCAGCAGCCCGCCGGGGGGGACGAACACTGAAGCTTTCTTT.

Judged by abundance, this clone is medium-sized (0.01 to 0.1%). This sequence joins TRBV9 and TRBJ1-2; 11 bases are a match to TRBD1. J was trimmed by 6 bases and V by 3 bases; bases with no gene match: 7. Germline assignment: CDR1 SGDLS and CDR2 YYNGEE. CDR3 length: 15 amino acids. This CDR3 reads CASSGSGTGGNGYTF. The CDR3 coding sequence is TGTGCCAGCAGCGGCTCCGGGACAGGGGGGAATGGCTACACCTTC.

The chain has TRBV2 and TRBJ1-1; the D is unclear. V dropped 7 bases and J dropped 3 bases, with 12 bases sitting between them. This CDR3 is built from 13 residues. Per germline, CDR1 SNHLY and CDR2 FYNNEI. In DNA form, the CDR3 reads TGTGCCAGCAATCCAGTGGAGGACACTGAAGCTTTCTTT. This gives the protein CASNPVEDTEAFF.

This clone was seen only once. The rearrangement uses TRBV5-1 and TRBJ2-7, with 7 nucleotides matching TRBD2. V dropped 4 bases and J dropped 2; count of bases not matched to a gene: 12. Germline values: CDR1 SGHRS, CDR2 YFSETQ. The CDR3 is 16 amino acids. As DNA, the CDR3 is TGCGCCAGCAGCCCGGATGACGGGGGGTATGCCTACGAGCAGTACTTC. This codes for CASSPDDGGYAYEQYF.

The chain recombines TRBV6-1 with TRBJ1-2; D gene unclear. V lost 2 bases and J lost 8, with 12 bases in between. Germline V gives CDR1 MNHNS, CDR2 SASEGT. The CDR3 has 13 residues. CDR3 sequence reads: CASSETEVWGYTF. CDR3 DNA: TGTGCCAGCAGTGAAACAGAGGTGTGGGGCTACACCTTC.

This rearrangement joins TRBV19 to TRBJ1-1; 10 positions match TRBD1. CDR3 length: 14 amino acids. CDR1 and CDR2 from the germline V gene are LNHDA and SQIVND (reference sequence). V lost 9 bases and J lost 5; bases outside the gene matches: 9. This CDR3 reads CASMDRGRGTEAFF. In DNA form, the CDR3 reads TGTGCCAGCATGGACAGGGGGAGAGGTACTGAAGCTTTCTTT.

The chain employs TRBV5-1 and TRBJ2-3, with D perhaps TRBD1 (6 bases). Looked up from germline, CDR1 is SGHRS and CDR2 is YFSETQ. Trimming shortened V by 7 bases and J by 4 bases, and 16 bases separated the two germline ends. CDR3 length: 14 residues. CDR3 DNA sequence: TGCGCCAGCCACTCTGGGGGCTCGCCAGATACGCAGTATTTT. Translated: CASHSGGSPDTQYF.

The V call is TRBV5-1, the J call TRBJ1-2; 8 bases map to TRBD1. After removal of 2 bases from V and 2 bases from J, the junction contained 2 bases not matched to a gene. In germline, CDR1 is SGHRS, CDR2 YFSETQ. The CDR3 is made up of 14 amino acids. Here the CDR3 reads CASSFQGANYGYTF. CDR3 in DNA: TGCGCCAGCAGCTTTCAGGGGGCCAACTATGGCTACACCTTC.

This rearrangement joins TRBV30 to TRBJ1-2; no clear D. In germline, CDR1 is GTSNPN, CDR2 SVGIG (reference sequence). Trimming cost V 2 bases and J 0 bases, with 4 bases left between them. This CDR3 is 12 amino acids long. CDR3 DNA sequence: TGTGCCTGGAGTTGGACTAACTATGGCTACACCTTC. As protein: CAWSWTNYGYTF. Combining the CDR3 with reference TRBV30 and TRBJ1-2 gives the whole variable domain SQTIHQWPATLVQPVGSPLSLECTVEGTSNPNLYWYRQAAGRGLQLLFYSVGIGQISSEVPQNLSASRPQDRQFILSSKKLLLSDSGFYLCAWSWTNYGYTFGSGTRLTVV.

The chain carries TRBV6-2 or TRBV6-3 and TRBJ1-2, with TRBD1 identical over 7 bases. The CDR3 consists of 16 residues. Trimming at V came to 0 bases and at J to 0 bases, leaving 4 bases not matched to a gene. Per germline, CDR1 MNHEY and CDR2 SVGEGT. CDR3: CASSYSRGQTNYGYTF. CDR3 sequence (DNA): TGTGCCAGCAGTTACTCGAGGGGGCAAACTAACTATGGCTACACCTTC.

The chain is built from TRBV9 and TRBJ1-2; D ambiguous. Trimming left V 0 bases short and J 5 bases short, with 14 bases between. Germline V lookup: CDR1 SGDLS, CDR2 YYNGEE. The CDR3 is 15 residues long. The CDR3 sequence: CASSVGRAGGYGYTF. The CDR3 nucleotides are TGTGCCAGCAGCGTAGGAAGGGCCGGAGGGTATGGCTACACCTTC.

The chain combines TRBV6-5 with TRBJ1-1; possible D gene TRBD1, 5 bases. The CDR3 length is 14 residues. Per the germline V gene, CDR1 is MNHEY and CDR2 is SVGAGI. Trimming took off 6 bases at V and 1 base at J, with 12 bases between the two ends. CDR3 DNA sequence: TGTGCCAGCAGGTTTCTGGGGGAGAACACTGAAGCTTTCTTT. It specifies CASRFLGENTEAFF.

This chain connects TRBV27 to TRBJ2-3, with D perhaps TRBD2 (6 bases). The CDR3 consists of 15 residues. Trimming shortened V by 3 bases and J by 0 bases, and 10 bases separated the two germline ends. Germline V gives CDR1 MNHEY, CDR2 SMNVEV (reference sequence). CDR3 region: CASSFRGTSTDTQYF. CDR3 DNA sequence: TGTGCCAGCAGTTTCCGGGGGACTAGCACAGATACGCAGTATTTT.

This chain links TRBV9 with TRBJ1-6; D possibly corresponds to TRBD1 (5 bases). V gave up 5 bases and J gave up 3 bases, with 6 bases separating them. This CDR3 spans 13 amino acids. From germline, CDR1 is SGDLS and CDR2 YYNGEE. The CDR3 loop reads CASSTGYNSPLHF. The CDR3 DNA reads TGTGCCAGCAGTACAGGCTATAATTCACCCCTCCACTTT.

The rearrangement links TRBV3-1 (or the pseudogene TRBV3-2) to TRBJ2-1, with TRBD2 matching 12 bases. This CDR3 is built from 18 residues. V dropped 1 base and J dropped 1; count of bases not matched to a gene: 5. CDR1 is LGHDT and CDR2 is YNNKEL in the germline V gene (reference sequence). The CDR3 DNA reads as TGTGCCAGCAGCCAAGGTCGACTAGCGGGGGTTTCCTACAATGAGCAGTTCTTC. Translated, it gives CASSQGRLAGVSYNEQFF.

V is TRBV6-2 or TRBV6-3 and J is TRBJ2-1; 13 nucleotides match TRBD2. CDR3 size: 17 residues. V lost 0 bases and J lost 6; bases outside the gene matches: 5. The germline V gene has CDR1 MNHEY and CDR2 SVGEGT. The CDR3 region has the DNA TGTGCCAGCAGTTACTCGCTCCGACTAGCGGGGGGCAATGAGCAGTTCTTC. Residues: CASSYSLRLAGGNEQFF.

This clone has a handful of counts. The chain uses TRBV6-5 and TRBJ2-4, with TRBD1 matching over 10 bases. The ends lost 2 bases at V and 10 bases at J; junction bases unmatched: 8. There are 15 residues in the CDR3. Germline CDR1 reads MNHEY; CDR2 reads SVGAGI. CDR3 loop: CASSYGGQGLGIQYF. DNA for the CDR3: TGTGCCAGCAGTTACGGGGGACAGGGGCTGGGGATTCAGTACTTC.